A single sample is the source of the 30 T cell receptor beta chains below, sequenced in a study of post-analysis software for immune sequencing data. General study results and limits: Among a few TRBV segments more frequent in patients than controls were TRBV5-6, TRBV5-1 and TRBV20-1.

No cognate antigen is known for these TCRs. cDNA libraries of TCR beta carried unique molecular identifiers. One entry per CDR3 protein, called by TCRdb with MiXCR from the PCR reads. The top ten clones hold 5% to 6% of a sample with about 540,000 distinct CDR3 sequences, around 36% of them seen once. Specimen: blood. Receptors originate from a girl aged 2-17 years with multiple sclerosis.

This clonotype appeared a few times. This chain connects TRBV28 to TRBJ2-5; D uncertain. CDR1 is MDHEN and CDR2 is SYDVKM in the germline V gene. Trimming pared 1 base from V and 2 bases from J, leaving 14 bases between. The CDR3 is 16 residues long. The CDR3 region is CASSLSFGRKQETQYF. The CDR3 DNA follows: TGTGCCAGCAGTTTATCTTTTGGACGGAAACAAGAGACCCAGTACTTC.

This clonotype has only a few counts. The chain recombines TRBV5-1 with TRBJ2-1, with TRBD1 matching 8 bases. V lost 0 bases, J lost 8 bases, and 7 bases stayed unmatched. The CDR3 length is 15 residues. Germline V gene sequence: CDR1 SGHRS, CDR2 YFSETQ. The CDR3 sequence is CASSLATGVGYEQFF. CDR3 coding DNA: TGCGCCAGCAGCTTGGCGACAGGGGTAGGCTATGAGCAGTTCTTC.

The chain recombines TRBV7-8 with TRBJ2-3; the D gene is possibly TRBD1 (7 bases). Germline CDR1 is SGHVS and CDR2 is FQNEAQ. The CDR3 totals 16 residues. Trimming shortened V by 2 bases and J by 1 base, and 13 bases separated the two germline ends. The CDR3 loop reads CASSLSAGGRTDTQYF. CDR3 sequence (DNA): TGTGCCAGCAGCTTATCCGCAGGGGGGCGCACAGATACGCAGTATTTT.

This chain connects TRBV3-1 to TRBJ2-5; D gene uncertain. The germline gives CDR1 LGHDT, CDR2 YNNKEL (reference sequence). CDR3 length: 14 residues. The V end lost 1 base, the J end lost 6 bases, and 12 bases lay between the germline ends. The CDR3 reads CASSQGERFQTQYF. The CDR3 DNA is TGTGCCAGCAGCCAAGGGGAACGGTTTCAGACCCAGTACTTC.

This clonotype was counted between two and nine times. The chain joins TRBV20-1 to TRBJ2-3, with D perhaps matching TRBD2 (6 bases). The CDR3 contains 15 residues. Germline V CDR1 and CDR2: DFQATT, SNEGSKA (reference sequence). The V end lost 3 bases, the J end lost 2 bases, and 15 bases lay between the germline ends. The CDR3 sequence: CSASSMAGNTDTQYF. The CDR3 DNA follows: TGCAGTGCTAGTAGTATGGCGGGGAACACAGATACGCAGTATTTT.

This clonotype came up a few times. The chain uses TRBV27 and TRBJ2-1; D may be TRBD1 or TRBD2 (7 bases each). V was trimmed by 0 bases and J by 8 bases, leaving 11 bases between them. The CDR3 has 14 residues. Per germline, CDR1 MNHEY and CDR2 SMNVEV (reference sequence). CDR3 loop: CASSLSPGGDEQFF. DNA for the CDR3: TGTGCCAGCAGTTTATCGCCAGGGGGGGATGAGCAGTTCTTC.

The rearrangement uses TRBV5-1 and TRBJ1-6, with D maybe TRBD1 (6 bases). V dropped 0 bases and J dropped 14 bases, with 15 bases sitting between them. This CDR3 has 14 amino acids. Germline values: CDR1 SGHRS, CDR2 YFSETQ. The CDR3: CASSLEQGIAALHF. CDR3 in DNA: TGCGCCAGCAGCTTGGAACAGGGTATTGCGGCCCTCCACTTT. The full variable domain, its missing parts supplied by reference TRBV5-1 and TRBJ1-6, is KAGVTQTPRYLIKTRGQQVTLSCSPISGHRSVSWYQQTPGQGLQFLFEYFSETQRNKGNFPGRFSGRQFSNSRSEMNVSTLELGDSALYLCASSLEQGIAALHFGNGTRLTVT.

Turning to this clonotype: One base away lies a much larger clone, so this may be a sequencing read error. The V call is TRBV27, the J call TRBJ2-7; the D is unclear. CDR1 and CDR2 (germline): MNHEY, SMNVEV (reference sequence). The CDR3 is 13 residues long. Here the CDR3 reads CANSLISPNEQYF. In DNA, the CDR3 is TGTGCCAACAGTCTTATATCGCCCAACGAGCAGTACTTC.

The gene calls are TRBV6-1 and TRBJ1-1; no definite D call. Germline CDR1 reads MNHNS; CDR2 reads SASEGT. CDR3 size: 16 residues. V lost 4 bases, J lost 0 bases, and 15 bases lay in between. CDR3 nucleotide sequence: TGTGCCAGCAGTGGCCCAGAGACGCTAATGAACACTGAAGCTTTCTTT. Encoded protein: CASSGPETLMNTEAFF.

This chain uses TRBV5-8 with TRBJ2-4; 8 bases agree with TRBD1. The length of the CDR3 is 17 residues. Germline CDR1 SGHTS, CDR2 YDEGEE. Trimming removed 0 bases from V and 0 bases from J; junction bases left unmatched: 5. This CDR3 reads CASSLVGTGIAKNIQYF. CDR3 coding DNA: TGTGCCAGCAGCTTGGTTGGGACAGGCATAGCCAAAAACATTCAGTACTTC.

This clonotype was observed a handful of times. The V call is TRBV7-2, the J call TRBJ1-1, with 9 bases lining up with TRBD1. CDR3 length: 15 residues. Germline loops: CDR1 SGHTA, CDR2 FQGNSA. Germline trimming cut 3 bases from V and 5 bases from J; bases unmatched to any gene: 7. The chain's CDR3 is CASSLTGGSRTEAFF. The CDR3 nucleotides read TGTGCCAGCAGCTTGACAGGGGGAAGTCGTACTGAAGCTTTCTTT.

The rearrangement joins TRBV6-1 to TRBJ1-2; D remains unclear. Trimming took off 2 bases at V and 4 bases at J, with 5 bases between the two ends. The CDR3 consists of 12 residues. Germline CDR1 reads MNHNS; CDR2 reads SASEGT. CDR3 region: CASSELCYGYTF. The CDR3 DNA follows: TGTGCCAGCAGTGAATTGTGCTATGGCTACACCTTC.

The chain employs TRBV10-3 and TRBJ2-5; D possibly corresponds to TRBD1 (5 bases). The J call may be incorrect, as the DNA end agrees better with TRBJ2-7. CDR1 and CDR2 (germline): ENHRY, SYGVKD. There are 12 residues in the CDR3. CDR3 in amino acids: CAIRDTGYEQYF. The CDR3 DNA is TGTGCCATCAGGGACACTGGCTACGAGCAGTACTTC.

This clonotype has a handful of counts. The chain couples TRBV6-2 or TRBV6-3 to TRBJ2-1; unclear D gene. The V gene lost 1 base and the J gene lost 6 bases, with 7 bases spanning the gap. Germline assignment: CDR1 MNHEY and CDR2 SVGEGT. There are 13 residues in the CDR3. The CDR3 region is CASSYLSSNEQFF. Here the CDR3 DNA reads TGTGCCAGCAGTTACTTGTCGAGCAATGAGCAGTTCTTC.

The rearrangement uses TRBV5-1 and TRBJ1-2; D gene ambiguous. CDR1 and CDR2 (germline): SGHRS, YFSETQ. V was cut by 4 bases and J by 8 bases, with 15 bases left in between. The CDR3 totals 13 residues. The CDR3 sequence is CASSPSLTGGYTF. DNA for the CDR3: TGCGCCAGCAGCCCCTCACTAACCGGCGGCTACACCTTC. Variable domain in full (rest from reference TRBV5-1 and TRBJ1-2): KAGVTQTPRYLIKTRGQQVTLSCSPISGHRSVSWYQQTPGQGLQFLFEYFSETQRNKGNFPGRFSGRQFSNSRSEMNVSTLELGDSALYLCASSPSLTGGYTFGSGTRLTVV.

This clonotype was detected many times. CDR3 in DNA: TGCGCCAGCAGCTTGGCGGGGGGCAAGCAAGAGACCCAGTACTTC. Translation gives CASSLAGGKQETQYF. The V call is TRBV5-1, the J call TRBJ2-5; possibly TRBD2 for D (7 bases). With 0 bases removed from V and 2 bases from J, the gap between germline ends came to 11 bases. This CDR3 is built from 15 residues. Germline V gives CDR1 SGHRS, CDR2 YFSETQ. Variable domain in full (rest from reference TRBV5-1 and TRBJ2-5): KAGVTQTPRYLIKTRGQQVTLSCSPISGHRSVSWYQQTPGQGLQFLFEYFSETQRNKGNFPGRFSGRQFSNSRSEMNVSTLELGDSALYLCASSLAGGKQETQYFGPGTRLLVL.

The chain has TRBV19 and TRBJ2-1; D not resolved. V shed 3 bases and J shed 0 bases, with 12 bases lying between them. This CDR3 is 16 amino acids long. Per germline, CDR1 LNHDA and CDR2 SQIVND (reference sequence). CDR3 DNA sequence: TGTGCCAGTAGTATTTCAGGCCGGAGCTCCTACAATGAGCAGTTCTTC. Translation gives CASSISGRSSYNEQFF.

CDR3 bases: TGCAGTGCTTATCAGGGGCGAATAGGCGGGACCCAGTTCTTC. Protein sequence: CSAYQGRIGGTQFF. The chain links TRBV20-1 to TRBJ2-1; D could derive from TRBD1 or TRBD2 (6 bases each). Germline V gene lookup returns CDR1 DFQATT and CDR2 SNEGSKA (reference sequence). The CDR3 consists of 14 residues. The V and J ends lost 5 bases and 13 bases respectively, with 24 bases between them.

In DNA, the CDR3 is TGTGCCACCAGCAGCTTACTAGCGGGGTGGGAGACCCAGTACTTC. Its translation: CATSSLLAGWETQYF. V usage is TRBV15 and J usage is TRBJ2-5, with TRBD2 matching 10 bases. The germline V gene has CDR1 LNHNV and CDR2 YYDKDF (reference sequence). This CDR3 is 15 amino acids long. The V and J ends lost 3 bases and 5 bases, in that order; junction bases with no gene match: 6.

The DNA for the CDR3 is TGTGCCAGCAGCCAGCAGGGGAGCGACTATGGCTACACCTTC. Protein sequence: CASSQQGSDYGYTF. The V call is TRBV4-2, the J call TRBJ1-2; weak D call: TRBD1 (6 bases). The CDR3 has 14 amino acids. The V end lost 3 bases, the J end lost 3 bases, and 11 bases lay between the germline ends. Germline loops: CDR1 LGHNA, CDR2 YNFKEQ.

This clonotype was found many times. The V gene is TRBV10-3, the J gene TRBJ2-7; tentative D call: TRBD1 (6 bases). The V end was cut by 10 bases, the J end by 2 bases, with 15 bases between. Germline V gene sequence: CDR1 ENHRY, CDR2 SYGVKD. The CDR3 totals 13 residues. Here the CDR3 reads CATLKPGAYEQYF. The CDR3 nucleotides read TGTGCCACCTTAAAACCAGGGGCCTACGAGCAGTACTTC.

This clonotype was detected only once. The chain links TRBV5-6 to TRBJ2-5; no definite D call. The CDR3 length is 13 residues. Trimming took off 1 base at V and 13 bases at J, with 17 bases between the two ends. Looked up from germline, CDR1 is SGHDT and CDR2 is YYEEEE. CDR3 in DNA: TGTGCCAGCAGCTTGTATGGGTCGGAGTCCCGGTACTTC. It specifies CASSLYGSESRYF.

The CDR3 sequence: CASRVRGAQETQYF. CDR3 nucleotide sequence: TGTGCCAGCAGGGTAAGGGGTGCGCAAGAGACCCAGTACTTC. The V and J genes are TRBV3-1 and TRBJ2-5, with TRBD1 as a possible D gene (5 bases). The CDR3 contains 14 residues. Between the trimmed V and J ends, which lost 6 bases and 2 bases, there was a span of 13 bases. CDR1 and CDR2 (germline): LGHDT, YNNKEL (reference sequence).

Ten or more counts support this clonotype. V and J are TRBV4-1 and TRBJ1-2; 8 bases fit TRBD1. Trimming at V came to 1 base and at J to 3 bases, leaving 10 bases not matched to a gene. The CDR3 runs 17 residues. Germline-derived CDR1 and CDR2 are MGHRA and YSYEKL. The CDR3 loop is CASSQASQGAGDYGYTF. The CDR3 DNA reads TGCGCCAGCAGCCAAGCCTCGCAGGGGGCCGGTGACTATGGCTACACCTTC.

This clonotype turned up a few times. The chain recombines TRBV10-2 with TRBJ2-1, with 9 bases aligning to TRBD2. Trimming took 6 bases from V and 7 from J; bases not matched to a gene: 7. The CDR3 runs to 14 residues. In germline, CDR1 is WSHSY, CDR2 SAAADI. CDR3 sequence reads: CASRGGGARNEQFF. The CDR3 DNA follows: TGCGCCAGCAGAGGCGGGGGGGCTAGAAATGAGCAGTTCTTC.

The chain combines TRBV2 with TRBJ1-6; D ambiguous. Trimming removed 6 bases at V and 9 bases at J, with 15 bases between. The CDR3 is made up of 14 amino acids. Germline assignment: CDR1 SNHLY and CDR2 FYNNEI. CDR3 in amino acids: CASRGPLVGSPLHF. The CDR3 coding sequence is TGTGCCAGCAGAGGACCTCTTGTAGGTTCACCCCTCCACTTT. The full variable domain, completed using reference TRBV2 and TRBJ1-6, is EPEVTQTPSHQVTQMGQEVILRCVPISNHLYFYWYRQILGQKVEFLVSFYNNEISEKSEIFDDQFSVERPDGSNFTLKIRSTKLEDSAMYFCASRGPLVGSPLHFGNGTRLTVT.

The rearrangement joins TRBV6-2 or TRBV6-3 to TRBJ2-1; D is ambiguous. The CDR3 loop spans 13 amino acids. Germline CDR1 reads MNHEY; CDR2 reads SVGEGT. The V and J ends lost 7 bases and 2 bases respectively, with 9 bases between them. CDR3 DNA: TGTGCCAGCAAGAATGGGGCCTACAATGAGCAGTTCTTC. Its protein product is CASKNGAYNEQFF.

The rearrangement uses TRBV20-1 and TRBJ1-1, with 9 bases lining up with TRBD1. From germline, CDR1 is DFQATT and CDR2 SNEGSKA (reference sequence). The ends lost 6 bases at V and 5 bases at J; junction bases unmatched: 7. The CDR3 covers 13 residues. The CDR3 DNA follows: TGCAGTGCCACCACAGGGGGCTTAACTGAAGCTTTCTTT. This gives the protein CSATTGGLTEAFF.

This chain uses TRBV7-9 with TRBJ2-1; 11 nucleotides line up with TRBD2. This CDR3 has 16 amino acids. V shed 5 bases and J 1 base; nucleotides not matched to a gene: 4. CDR1 and CDR2 from the germline V gene are SEHNR and FQNEAQ (reference sequence). This CDR3 is CASSRTSGWSYNEQFF. CDR3 DNA: TGTGCCAGCAGCCGGACTAGCGGGTGGTCCTACAATGAGCAGTTCTTC. Combining the CDR3 with reference TRBV7-9 and TRBJ2-1 gives the whole variable domain DTGVSQNPRHKITKRGQNVTFRCDPISEHNRLYWYRQTLGQGPEFLTYFQNEAQLEKSRLLSDRFSAERPKGSFSTLEIQRTEQGDSAMYLCASSRTSGWSYNEQFFGPGTRLTVL.

This clonotype was counted a few times. The V and J genes are TRBV6-5 and TRBJ2-5; maybe TRBD1 (5 bases). Trimming pared 3 bases from V and 9 bases from J, leaving 14 bases between. The CDR3 runs 13 residues. Germline V gene lookup returns CDR1 MNHEY and CDR2 SVGAGI. CDR3 DNA sequence: TGTGCCAGCAGTTATGGGGCCGATGGGGCCCAGTACTTC. This gives the protein CASSYGADGAQYF.